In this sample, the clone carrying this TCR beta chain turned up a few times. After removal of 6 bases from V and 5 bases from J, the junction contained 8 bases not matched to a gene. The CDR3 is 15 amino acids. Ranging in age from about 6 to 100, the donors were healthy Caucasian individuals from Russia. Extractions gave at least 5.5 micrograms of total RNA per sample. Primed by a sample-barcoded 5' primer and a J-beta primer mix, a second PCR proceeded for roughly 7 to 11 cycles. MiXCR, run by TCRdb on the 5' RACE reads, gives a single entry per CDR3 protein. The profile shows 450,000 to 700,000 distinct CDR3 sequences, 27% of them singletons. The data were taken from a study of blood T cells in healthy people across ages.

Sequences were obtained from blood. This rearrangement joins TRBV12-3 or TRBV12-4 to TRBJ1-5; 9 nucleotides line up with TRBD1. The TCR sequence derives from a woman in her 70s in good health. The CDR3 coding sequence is TGTGCCAGCAGCCTGGGACAGGGAGACTATCAGCCCCAGCATTTT. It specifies CASSLGQGDYQPQHF.